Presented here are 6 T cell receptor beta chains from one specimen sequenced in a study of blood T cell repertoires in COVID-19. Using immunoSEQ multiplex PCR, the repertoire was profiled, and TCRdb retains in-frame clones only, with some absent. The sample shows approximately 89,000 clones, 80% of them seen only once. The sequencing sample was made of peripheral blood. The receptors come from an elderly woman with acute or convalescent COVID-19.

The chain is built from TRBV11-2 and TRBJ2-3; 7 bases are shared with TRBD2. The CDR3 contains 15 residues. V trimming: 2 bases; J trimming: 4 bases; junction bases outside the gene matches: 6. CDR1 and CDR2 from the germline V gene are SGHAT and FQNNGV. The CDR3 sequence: CASSLITGGPDTQYF. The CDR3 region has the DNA TGTGCCAGCAGCTTAATAACGGGAGGCCCAGATACGCAGTATTTT.

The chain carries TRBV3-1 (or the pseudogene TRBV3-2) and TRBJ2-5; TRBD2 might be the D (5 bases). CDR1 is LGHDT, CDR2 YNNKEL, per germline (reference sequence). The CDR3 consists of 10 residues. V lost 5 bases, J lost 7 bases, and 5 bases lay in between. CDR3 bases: TGTGCCAGCAGCGAGGGGACCCAGTACTTC. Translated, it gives CASSEGTQYF.

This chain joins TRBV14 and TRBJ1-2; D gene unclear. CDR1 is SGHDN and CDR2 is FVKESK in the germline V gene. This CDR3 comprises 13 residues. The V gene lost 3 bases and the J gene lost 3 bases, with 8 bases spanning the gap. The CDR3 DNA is TGTGCCAGCAGCCATGACATTTACTATGGCTACACCTTC. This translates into CASSHDIYYGYTF.

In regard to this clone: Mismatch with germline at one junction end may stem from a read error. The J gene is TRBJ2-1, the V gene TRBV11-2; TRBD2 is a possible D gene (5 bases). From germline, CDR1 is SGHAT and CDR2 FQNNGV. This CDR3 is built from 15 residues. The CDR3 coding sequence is TGTGCCAGCAGCTTAGCGGGTGGGCTAGCTAATCTTGGAATCTTC. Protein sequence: CASSLAGGLANLGIF.

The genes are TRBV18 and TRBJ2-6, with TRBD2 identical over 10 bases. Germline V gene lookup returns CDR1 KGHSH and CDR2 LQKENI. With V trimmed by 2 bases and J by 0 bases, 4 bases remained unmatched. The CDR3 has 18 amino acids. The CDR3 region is CASSPSLAGASGANVLTF. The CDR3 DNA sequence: TGTGCCAGCTCACCAAGCCTAGCGGGGGCCTCTGGGGCCAACGTCCTGACTTTC.

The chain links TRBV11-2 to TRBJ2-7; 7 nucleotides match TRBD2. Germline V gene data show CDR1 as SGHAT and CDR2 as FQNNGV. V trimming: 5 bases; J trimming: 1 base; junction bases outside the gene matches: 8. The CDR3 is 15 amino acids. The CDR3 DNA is TGTGCCAGCAGCGCGCGGGGGACGGTTTCCTACGAGCAGTACTTC. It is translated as CASSARGTVSYEQYF.